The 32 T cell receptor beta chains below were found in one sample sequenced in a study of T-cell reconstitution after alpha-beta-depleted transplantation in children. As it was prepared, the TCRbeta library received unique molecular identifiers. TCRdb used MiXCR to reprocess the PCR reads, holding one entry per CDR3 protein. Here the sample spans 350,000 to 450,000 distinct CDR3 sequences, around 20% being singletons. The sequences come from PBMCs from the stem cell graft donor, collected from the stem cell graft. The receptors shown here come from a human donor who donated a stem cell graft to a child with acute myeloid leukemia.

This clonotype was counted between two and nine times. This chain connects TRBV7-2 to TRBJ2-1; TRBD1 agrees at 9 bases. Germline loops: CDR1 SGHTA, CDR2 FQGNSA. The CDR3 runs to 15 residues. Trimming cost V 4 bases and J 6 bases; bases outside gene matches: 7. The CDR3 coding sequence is TGTGCCAGCAGCTCCGGACAGGGGCCAGTCAATGAGCAGTTCTTC. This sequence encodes CASSSGQGPVNEQFF.

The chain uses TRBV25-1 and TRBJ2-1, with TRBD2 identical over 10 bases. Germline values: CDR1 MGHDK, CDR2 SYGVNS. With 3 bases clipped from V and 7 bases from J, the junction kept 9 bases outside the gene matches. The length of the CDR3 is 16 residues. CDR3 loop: CASSEPLAGEPNEQFF. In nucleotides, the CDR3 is TGTGCCAGCAGTGAGCCTCTAGCGGGAGAGCCAAATGAGCAGTTCTTC.

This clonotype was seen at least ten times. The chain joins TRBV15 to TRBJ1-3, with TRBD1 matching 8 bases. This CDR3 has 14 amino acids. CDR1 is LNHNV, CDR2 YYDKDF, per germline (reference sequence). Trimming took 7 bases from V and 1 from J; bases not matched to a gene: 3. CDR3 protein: CATTWDRSGNTIYF. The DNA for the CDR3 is TGTGCCACCACCTGGGACAGGTCTGGAAACACCATATATTTT.

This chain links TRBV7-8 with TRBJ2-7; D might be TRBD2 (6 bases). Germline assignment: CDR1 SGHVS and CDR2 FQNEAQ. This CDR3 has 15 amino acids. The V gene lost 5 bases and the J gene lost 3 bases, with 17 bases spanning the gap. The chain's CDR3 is CASSPLGGLGYEQYF. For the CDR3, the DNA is TGTGCCAGCAGCCCCCTCGGGGGACTTGGCTACGAGCAGTACTTC.

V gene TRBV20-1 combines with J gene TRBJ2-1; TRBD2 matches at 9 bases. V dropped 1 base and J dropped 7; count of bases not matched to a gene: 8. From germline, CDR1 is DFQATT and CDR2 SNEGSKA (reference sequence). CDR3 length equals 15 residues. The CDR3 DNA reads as TGCAGTGCTAGAGCTTGGGCTAGCGGGACGAATGAGCAGTTCTTC. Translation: CSARAWASGTNEQFF.

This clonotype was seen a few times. The CDR3 protein is CATRQPYTGELFF. CDR3 in DNA: TGTGCCACCAGACAGCCTTACACCGGGGAGCTGTTTTTT. This chain links TRBV24-1 with TRBJ2-2; D is unresolved. The CDR3 has 13 residues. In germline, CDR1 is KGHDR, CDR2 SFDVKD. With 7 bases removed from V and 3 bases from J, the gap between germline ends came to 8 bases.

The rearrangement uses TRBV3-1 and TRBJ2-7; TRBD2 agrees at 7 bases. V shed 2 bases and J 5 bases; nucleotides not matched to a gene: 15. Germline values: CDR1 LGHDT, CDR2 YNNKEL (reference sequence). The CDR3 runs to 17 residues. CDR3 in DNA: TGTGCCAGCAGCCAACGGGCAGCGGGGCAGGGCTCTAACGAGCAGTACTTC. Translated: CASSQRAAGQGSNEQYF.

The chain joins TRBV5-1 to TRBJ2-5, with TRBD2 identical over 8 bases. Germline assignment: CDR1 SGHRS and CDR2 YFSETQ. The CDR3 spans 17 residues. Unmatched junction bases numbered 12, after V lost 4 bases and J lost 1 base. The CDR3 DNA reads TGCGCCAGCAGCCCTCGGGCCCTAGCGGGTAGCCAAGAGACCCAGTACTTC. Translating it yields CASSPRALAGSQETQYF.

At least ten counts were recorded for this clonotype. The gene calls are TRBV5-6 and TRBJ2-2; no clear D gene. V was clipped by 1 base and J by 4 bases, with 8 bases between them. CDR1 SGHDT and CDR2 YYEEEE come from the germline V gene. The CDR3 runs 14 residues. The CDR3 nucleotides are TGTGCCAGCAGCTTGATCGGCGGCACCGGGGAGCTGTTTTTT. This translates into CASSLIGGTGELFF.

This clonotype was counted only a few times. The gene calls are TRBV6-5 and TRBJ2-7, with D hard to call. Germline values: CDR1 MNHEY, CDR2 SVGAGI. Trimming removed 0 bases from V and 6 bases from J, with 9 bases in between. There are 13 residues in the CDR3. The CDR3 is CASSYSNLGEQYF. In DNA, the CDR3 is TGTGCCAGCAGTTACTCGAATTTGGGCGAGCAGTACTTC.

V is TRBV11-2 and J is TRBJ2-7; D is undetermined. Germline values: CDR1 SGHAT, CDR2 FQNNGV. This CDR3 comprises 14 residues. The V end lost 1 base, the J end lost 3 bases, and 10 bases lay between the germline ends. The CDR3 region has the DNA TGTGCCAGCAGCTTAGGTCCTAGGATCTACGAGCAGTACTTC. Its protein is CASSLGPRIYEQYF. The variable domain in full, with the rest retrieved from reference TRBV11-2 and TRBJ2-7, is EAGVAQSPRYKIIEKRQSVAFWCNPISGHATLYWYQQILGQGPKLLIQFQNNGVVDDSQLPKDRFSAERLKGVDSTLKIQPAKLEDSAVYLCASSLGPRIYEQYFGPGTRLTVT.

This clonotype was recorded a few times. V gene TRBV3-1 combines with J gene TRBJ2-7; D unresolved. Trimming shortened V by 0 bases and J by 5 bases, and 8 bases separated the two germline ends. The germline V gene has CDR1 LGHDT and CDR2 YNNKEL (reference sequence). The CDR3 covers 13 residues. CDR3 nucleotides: TGTGCCAGCAGCCAAGATCTGGTCGACGAGCAGTACTTC. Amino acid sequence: CASSQDLVDEQYF.

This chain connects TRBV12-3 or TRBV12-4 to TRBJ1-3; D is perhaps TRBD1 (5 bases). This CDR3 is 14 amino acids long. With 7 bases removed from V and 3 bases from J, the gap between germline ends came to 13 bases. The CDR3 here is CASTRGTGGNTIYF. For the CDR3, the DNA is TGTGCCAGCACTAGAGGGACGGGTGGAAACACCATATATTTT.

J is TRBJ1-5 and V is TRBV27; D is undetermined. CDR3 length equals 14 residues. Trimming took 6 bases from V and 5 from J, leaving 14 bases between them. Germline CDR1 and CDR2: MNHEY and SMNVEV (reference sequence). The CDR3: CASSFLGGDQPQHF. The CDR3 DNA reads TGTGCCAGCAGCTTTCTAGGAGGCGATCAGCCCCAGCATTTT.

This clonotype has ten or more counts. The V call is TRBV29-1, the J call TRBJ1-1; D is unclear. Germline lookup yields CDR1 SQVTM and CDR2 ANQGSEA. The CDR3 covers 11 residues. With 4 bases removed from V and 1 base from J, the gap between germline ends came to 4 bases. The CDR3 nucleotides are TGCAGCGTTGCGGAGAACACTGAAGCTTTCTTT. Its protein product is CSVAENTEAFF.

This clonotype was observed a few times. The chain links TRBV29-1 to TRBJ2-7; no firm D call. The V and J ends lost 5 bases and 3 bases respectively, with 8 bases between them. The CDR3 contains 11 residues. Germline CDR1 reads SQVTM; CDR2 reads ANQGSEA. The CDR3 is CSVQENYEQYF. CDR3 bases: TGCAGCGTTCAGGAGAACTACGAGCAGTACTTC.

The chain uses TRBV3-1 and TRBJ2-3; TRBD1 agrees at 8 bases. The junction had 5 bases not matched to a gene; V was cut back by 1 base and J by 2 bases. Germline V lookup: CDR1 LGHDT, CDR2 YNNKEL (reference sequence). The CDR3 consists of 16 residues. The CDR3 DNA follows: TGTGCCAGCAGCCAAGCCGACAGGGGAATCACAGATACGCAGTATTTT. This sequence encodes CASSQADRGITDTQYF.

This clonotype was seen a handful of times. CDR3: CSASPGQNGNTIYF. The CDR3 DNA reads TGCAGCGCCAGCCCGGGACAGAACGGAAACACCATATATTTT. This chain links TRBV29-1 with TRBJ1-3; 7 positions agree with TRBD1. The V gene's germline CDR1 is SQVTM and CDR2 ANQGSEA. This CDR3 is built from 14 residues. V lost 7 bases and J lost 4; bases outside the gene matches: 10.

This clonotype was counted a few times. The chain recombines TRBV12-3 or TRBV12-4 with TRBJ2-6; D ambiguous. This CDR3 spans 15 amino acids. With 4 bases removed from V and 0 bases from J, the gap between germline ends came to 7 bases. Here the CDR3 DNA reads TGTGCCAGCAGTTCGTCGATCTCTGGGGCCAACGTCCTGACTTTC. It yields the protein CASSSSISGANVLTF.

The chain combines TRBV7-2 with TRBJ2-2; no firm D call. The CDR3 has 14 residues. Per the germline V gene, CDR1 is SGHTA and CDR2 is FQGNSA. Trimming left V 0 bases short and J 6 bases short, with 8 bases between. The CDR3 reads CASSLAPGPGELFF. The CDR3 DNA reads TGTGCCAGCAGCTTAGCGCCAGGCCCCGGGGAGCTGTTTTTT.

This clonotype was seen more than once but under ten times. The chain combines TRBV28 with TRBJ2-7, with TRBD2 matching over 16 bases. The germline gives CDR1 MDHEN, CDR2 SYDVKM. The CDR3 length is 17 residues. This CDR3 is CGPGLAGGLLSSYEQYF. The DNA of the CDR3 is TGTGGCCCGGGACTAGCGGGAGGGCTTCTAAGCTCCTACGAGCAGTACTTC.

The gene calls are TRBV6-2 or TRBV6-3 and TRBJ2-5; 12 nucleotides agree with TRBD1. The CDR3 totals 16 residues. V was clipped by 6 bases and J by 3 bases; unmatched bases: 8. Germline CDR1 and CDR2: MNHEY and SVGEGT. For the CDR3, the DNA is TGTGCCAGCAGCTCTCCCGGGACAGGGGGCAAAGAGACCCAGTACTTC. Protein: CASSSPGTGGKETQYF.

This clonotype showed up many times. The CDR3 region is CASSQVVASDTGELFF. The CDR3 nucleotides read TGCGCCAGCAGCCAAGTAGTAGCGTCAGATACGGGGGAGCTGTTTTTT. The chain joins TRBV4-1 to TRBJ2-2; D may be TRBD2 (5 bases). Trimming stripped 1 base from V and 8 bases from J, with 17 bases between. Germline CDR1 reads MGHRA; CDR2 reads YSYEKL. This CDR3 is built from 16 residues.

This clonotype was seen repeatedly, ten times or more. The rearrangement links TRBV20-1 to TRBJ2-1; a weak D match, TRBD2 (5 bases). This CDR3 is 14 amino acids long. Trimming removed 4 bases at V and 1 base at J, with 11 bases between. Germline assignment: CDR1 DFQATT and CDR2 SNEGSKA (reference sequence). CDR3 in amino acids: CSAKPAGSYNEQFF. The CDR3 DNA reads TGCAGTGCTAAACCGGCGGGTTCCTACAATGAGCAGTTCTTC.

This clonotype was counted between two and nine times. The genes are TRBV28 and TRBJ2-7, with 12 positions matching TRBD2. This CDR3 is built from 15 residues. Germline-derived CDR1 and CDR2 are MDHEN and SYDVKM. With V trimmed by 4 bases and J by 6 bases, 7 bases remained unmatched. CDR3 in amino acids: CASSYTSGRSSEQYF. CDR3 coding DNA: TGTGCCAGCAGTTATACTAGCGGGAGGTCTTCCGAGCAGTACTTC.

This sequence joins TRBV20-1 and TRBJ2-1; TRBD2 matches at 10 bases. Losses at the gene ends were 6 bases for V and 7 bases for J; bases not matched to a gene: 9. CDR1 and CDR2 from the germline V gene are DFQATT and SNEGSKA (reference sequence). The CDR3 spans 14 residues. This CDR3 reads CSAGGLAGVNEQFF. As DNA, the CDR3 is TGCAGTGCAGGAGGCCTAGCGGGGGTAAATGAGCAGTTCTTC.

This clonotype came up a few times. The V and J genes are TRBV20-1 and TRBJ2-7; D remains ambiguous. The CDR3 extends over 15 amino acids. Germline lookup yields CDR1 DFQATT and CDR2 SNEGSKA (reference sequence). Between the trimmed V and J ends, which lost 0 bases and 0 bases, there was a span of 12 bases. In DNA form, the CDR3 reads TGCAGTGCTAGAGATTGGCAGAGAAGCTCCTACGAGCAGTACTTC. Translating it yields CSARDWQRSSYEQYF.

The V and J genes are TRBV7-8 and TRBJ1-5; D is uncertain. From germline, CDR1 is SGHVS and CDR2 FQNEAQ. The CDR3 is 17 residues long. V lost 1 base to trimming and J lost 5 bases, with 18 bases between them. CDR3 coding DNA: TGTGCCAGCAGCTTAGGGGTGGGCCACCAAGTGGATCAGCCCCAGCATTTT. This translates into CASSLGVGHQVDQPQHF.

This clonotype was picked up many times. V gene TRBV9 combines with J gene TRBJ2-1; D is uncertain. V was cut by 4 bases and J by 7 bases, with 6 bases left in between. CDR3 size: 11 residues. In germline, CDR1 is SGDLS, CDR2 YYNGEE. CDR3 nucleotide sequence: TGTGCCAGCAGCTCCCTTAATGAGCAGTTCTTC. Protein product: CASSSLNEQFF.

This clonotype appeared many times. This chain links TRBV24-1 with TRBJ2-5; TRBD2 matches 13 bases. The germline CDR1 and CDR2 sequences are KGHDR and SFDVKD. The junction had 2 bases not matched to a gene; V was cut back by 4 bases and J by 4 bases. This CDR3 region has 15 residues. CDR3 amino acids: CATSDRLAGGETQYF. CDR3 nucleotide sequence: TGTGCCACCAGTGACCGACTAGCGGGAGGAGAGACCCAGTACTTC.

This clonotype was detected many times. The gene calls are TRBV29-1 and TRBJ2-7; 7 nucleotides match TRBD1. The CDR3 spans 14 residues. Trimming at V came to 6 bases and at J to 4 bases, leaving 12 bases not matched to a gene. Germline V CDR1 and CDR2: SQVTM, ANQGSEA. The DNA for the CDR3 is TGCAGCGTGGGAAGACAGGGCAGCAGGTACGAGCAGTACTTC. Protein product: CSVGRQGSRYEQYF.

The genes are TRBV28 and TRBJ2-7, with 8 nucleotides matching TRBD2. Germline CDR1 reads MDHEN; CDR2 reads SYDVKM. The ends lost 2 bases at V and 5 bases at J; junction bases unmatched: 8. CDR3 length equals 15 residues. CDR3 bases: TGTGCCAGCAGTTTACCAGCGGGAGATTTCGACGAGCAGTACTTC. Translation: CASSLPAGDFDEQYF.